This T cell receptor beta chain was profiled in a study of CD8+ T cells in alopecia areata (dated by TCRdb to the late 2010s). For the wider study: The treated patients took part in an open-label pilot trial in which moderate-to-severe alopecia areata was treated with oral tofacitinib at 5 to 10 mg twice daily. Patients received tofacitinib for 6 to 18 months and were then followed off drug for 6 months to check for delayed response and recurrence. The study used high-throughput TCRbeta sequencing to examine T cell clonal expansion in alopecia areata, in both the C3H/HeJ mouse model and human patients. In humans, TCRbeta sequencing was performed on scalp tissue and on sorted CD4+ and CD8+ peripheral blood T cells from healthy controls and from patients with patchy or totalis/universalis alopecia areata. Tofacitinib-treated patients had biopsies at baseline and at 4 and 24 weeks of treatment, with a later scalp biopsy in several patients. Scalp clonality was compared across normal scalp (n=4), patchy alopecia areata scalp (n=8), and alopecia totalis/universalis scalp (n=8). RNA was extracted with the PAXgene miRNA kit for fixed scalp, the miRNeasy kit for PBMCs, and the RNeasy kit for mouse skin. TCRbeta CDR3 regions were amplified by immunoSEQ multiplex PCR using 35 Vbeta forward and 13 Jbeta reverse primers.

As concerns this clone: The clone's antigen remains unknown. No much larger clonotype is one base removed from it; base qualities were not supplied.

From a lookup of the germline V gene, CDR1 and CDR2 are SQVTM and ANQGSEA. The V and J ends are trimmed by 7 bases and 4 bases, leaving 19 bases between them. Taken from cysteine to phenylalanine, the CDR3 has 14 residues. Just CDR3 DNA is preserved here, 42 bases in frame from base 1. The sample's time point label, decoded: baseline before oral tofacitinib. From alopecia areata patients, peripheral blood was collected along with lesional scalp punch biopsies. PBMCs were isolated by density centrifugation and stained for CD3, CD4 and CD8, after which CD4+ and CD8+ T cells were sorted on a FACSAria. Library method: the immunoSEQ multiplex PCR assay. For TCR sequencing, RNA was extracted from every sample and reverse transcribed into cDNA to serve as template. SuperScript III was used to make first-strand cDNA, primed with a 2:1 mix of oligo-dT and random hexamers. A synthetic immune receptor repertoire was used to assess amplification bias, and residual bias was removed computationally. On the study's bioinformatics: After raw reads were preprocessed to remove errors, the CDR3 was defined following IMGT conventions as running from the conserved cysteine to phenylalanine. Clonality was computed as 1 minus the Shannon entropy, with the entropy normalized by log2 of the number of productive unique TCRs. CD4 or CD8 identity of scalp clones was inferred by cross-referencing scalp TCRbeta sequences with sorted blood CD4 and CD8 repertoires. TCRdb retrieved this table from immuneACCESS and kept in-frame rearrangements only. Not all clones are present; in checked studies, unresolved V genes account for under half, and no reason is known for the remainder. V, J and clone size are those of that table, while D and trimming were read from the DNA. This sample is represented by roughly 180,000 clones; roughly 60% of them were singletons. Together, the top ten hold more than 1.5% of the sample.

Study-level results and caveats: Lesional scalp, especially in alopecia totalis/universalis, showed higher clonality and more expanded CD8+ clones than normal scalp, suggesting antigenic drive. TCR sequences shared between patients were less clear than in mice, possibly partly because of HLA diversity in the patient population. Scalp TCR repertoire analysis is complicated because resident alphabeta T cells in normal human skin are also sequenced, whereas mouse skin is dominated by gammadelta T cells.

The sample consisted of CD4+ T cells sorted from blood, taken at week 0. Recombination connected TRBV29-1 to TRBJ1-2; the D gene is perhaps TRBD1, on 6 matching bases. The clonotype was recovered from a human donor with alopecia areata. The DNA reads TGCAGCGCCGCCGAGGTCCCGGGGGCCTATGGCTACACCTTC. It encodes CSAAEVPGAYGYTF.